Shown below are 15 T cell receptor beta chains from a single sample sequenced in a study of T cell responses to AZD1222 COVID-19 vaccine. TCRdb's copy holds only in-frame clones and misses some; the assay was immunoSEQ multiplex PCR. The table has 150,000 or so clones, roughly 91% seen once. The material was peripheral blood, obtained on day 0 of AZD1222 vaccination. The receptor set was obtained from an adult in good health.

The V call is TRBV5-6, the J call TRBJ2-2, with D hard to call. The length of the CDR3 is 13 residues. Germline V gives CDR1 SGHDT, CDR2 YYEEEE. V was shortened by 2 bases and J by 7 bases, with 9 bases between the two germline ends. The CDR3 sequence: CASSFPVVGELFF. CDR3 in DNA: TGTGCCAGCAGCTTTCCCGTTGTCGGGGAGCTGTTTTTT.

A single count supports this clone. This chain joins TRBV4-3 and TRBJ2-1; 7 bases fit TRBD2. V shed 0 bases and J 2 bases; nucleotides not matched to a gene: 1. The CDR3 totals 15 residues. The germline V gene has CDR1 LGHNA and CDR2 YSLEER. CDR3 protein: CASSQDRGAYNEQFF. For the CDR3, the DNA is TGCGCCAGCAGCCAAGATCGGGGGGCCTACAATGAGCAGTTCTTC.

The chain links TRBV7-3 to TRBJ2-1, with TRBD1 matching 7 bases. Germline V gene data show CDR1 as SGHTA and CDR2 as FQGTGA. The CDR3 totals 12 residues. Germline trimming cut 5 bases from V and 10 bases from J; bases unmatched to any gene: 5. CDR3 sequence (DNA): TGTGCCAGCAGCCGTGGGACAGACGAGCAGTTCTTC. Translation: CASSRGTDEQFF.

CDR3 residues: CASSYVRGGYEQYF. CDR3 in DNA: TGTGCCAGCAGTTACGTGAGGGGTGGCTACGAGCAGTACTTC. The chain employs TRBV6-5 and TRBJ2-7; either TRBD1 or TRBD2 may supply D (5 bases each). CDR1 MNHEY and CDR2 SVGAGI come from the germline V gene. This CDR3 spans 14 amino acids. The ends were cut back, 2 bases at V and 3 bases at J, with 11 bases in the middle.

The gene calls are TRBV24-1 and TRBJ1-2; TRBD1 matches at 7 bases. Germline V gene sequence: CDR1 KGHDR, CDR2 SFDVKD. Losses at the gene ends were 12 bases for V and 6 bases for J; bases not matched to a gene: 12. The CDR3 is 13 residues long. CDR3 amino acids: CACRGTENNGYTF. CDR3 sequence (DNA): TGTGCCTGCAGGGGGACAGAAAATAATGGCTACACCTTC.

A note on this clone: One junction end does not reproduce the germline sequence, and a read error may be involved. The genes are TRBV6-1 and TRBJ2-7; no definite D call. The CDR3 is 14 amino acids. Germline V lookup: CDR1 MNHNS, CDR2 SASEGT. The CDR3: CASSEVMMGTVGDF. CDR3 sequence (DNA): TGTGCCAGCAGTGAAGTGATGATGGGAACAGTCGGAGACTTC.

The table lists this clone with a count of one. The chain couples TRBV4-3 to TRBJ1-2, with D maybe TRBD1 (5 bases). In germline, CDR1 is LGHNA, CDR2 YSLEER. Between the trimmed V and J ends, which lost 0 bases and 5 bases, there was a span of 22 bases. This CDR3 contains 18 residues. The CDR3 DNA reads as TGCGCCAGCAGCCAAGAGGGGCATGAGTCCAAAAGCGGGTATGGCTACACCTTC. Protein: CASSQEGHESKSGYGYTF.

The chain carries TRBV6-5 and TRBJ2-3, with D perhaps matching TRBD2 (6 bases). CDR1 is MNHEY, CDR2 SVGAGI, per germline. This CDR3 has 14 residues. Trimming stripped 7 bases from V and 2 bases from J, with 13 bases between. This chain's CDR3 is CASTRLGATDTQYF. Written as DNA, the CDR3 is TGTGCCAGCACGAGACTAGGGGCCACAGATACGCAGTATTTT.

This clone was detected a few times. The chain links TRBV7-2 to TRBJ2-7, with D maybe TRBD2 (7 bases). In germline, CDR1 is SGHTA, CDR2 FQGNSA. There are 15 residues in the CDR3. Trimming took off 0 bases at V and 6 bases at J, with 15 bases between the two ends. Here the CDR3 reads CASSLALGGRSEQYF. DNA for the CDR3: TGTGCCAGCAGCTTAGCGTTGGGGGGGCGGAGCGAGCAGTACTTC. Supplemented by reference TRBV7-2 and TRBJ2-7, the full variable domain reads GAGVSQSPSNKVTEKGKDVELRCDPISGHTALYWYRQSLGQGLEFLIYFQGNSAPDKSGLPSDRFSAERTGGSVSTLTIQRTQQEDSAVYLCASSLALGGRSEQYFGPGTRLTVT.

This chain uses TRBV7-3 with TRBJ2-3; D not certain. The V and J ends lost 3 bases and 10 bases respectively, with 17 bases between them. This CDR3 comprises 14 residues. Germline V CDR1 and CDR2: SGHTA, FQGTGA. The CDR3 region is CASSLRLVVVPQYF. CDR3 bases: TGTGCCAGCAGCTTGCGACTGGTGGTGGTCCCGCAGTATTTT.

J is TRBJ1-5 and V is TRBV27; 7 nucleotides line up with TRBD1. The CDR3 has 15 amino acids. With 5 bases clipped from V and 10 bases from J, the junction kept 14 bases outside the gene matches. Germline V gene lookup returns CDR1 MNHEY and CDR2 SMNVEV (reference sequence). The CDR3 nucleotides are TGTGCCAGCAGTCCCAACCGTTCAGGGGGTGGTCCCCAGCATTTT. Translation gives CASSPNRSGGGPQHF.

This clone appeared once. The V and J genes are TRBV11-3 and TRBJ2-3; no reliable D call. Looked up from germline, CDR1 is SGHNT and CDR2 is YENEEA. The CDR3 is made up of 14 amino acids. Trimming shortened V by 3 bases and J by 3 bases, and 10 bases separated the two germline ends. In DNA, the CDR3 is TGTGCCAGCAGCTTGGAAGGGCGGACAGATACGCAGTATTTT. Translating gives CASSLEGRTDTQYF.

The V and J genes are TRBV7-2 and TRBJ2-1; 10 bases align to TRBD2. Trimming at V came to 3 bases and at J to 7 bases, leaving 18 bases not matched to a gene. The CDR3 extends over 19 amino acids. The V gene's germline CDR1 is SGHTA and CDR2 FQGNSA. CDR3 sequence (DNA): TGTGCCAGCAGCTTCGAACCGGGACTAGCGTTCCGGGCCGCGAATGAGCAGTTCTTC. Translated: CASSFEPGLAFRAANEQFF.

This clone was seen a handful of times. This chain connects TRBV18 to TRBJ2-2, with D possibly TRBD1 on 6 matching bases. Trimming stripped 5 bases from V and 4 bases from J, with 8 bases between. Germline V gene data show CDR1 as KGHSH and CDR2 as LQKENI. The CDR3 runs 13 residues. Here the CDR3 DNA reads TGTGCCAGCTCAATACAGGGCACCGGGGAGCTGTTTTTT. This sequence encodes CASSIQGTGELFF. Supplemented by reference TRBV18 and TRBJ2-2, the full variable domain reads NAGVMQNPRHLVRRRGQEARLRCSPMKGHSHVYWYRQLPEEGLKFMVYLQKENIIDESGMPKERFSAEFPKEGPSILRIQQVVRGDSAAYFCASSIQGTGELFFGEGSRLTVL.

The gene calls are TRBV24-1 and TRBJ2-2; D tentatively reads TRBD1 or TRBD2 (5 bases each). This CDR3 spans 14 amino acids. Between the trimmed V and J ends, which lost 9 bases and 0 bases, there was a span of 10 bases. Germline V CDR1 and CDR2: KGHDR, SFDVKD. This chain's CDR3 is CATQGRSNTGELFF. CDR3 DNA sequence: TGTGCCACCCAGGGACGGTCGAACACCGGGGAGCTGTTTTTT.